This TCR beta chain derives from a study of T cell responses to AZD1222 COVID-19 vaccine. The overall study: Timing groups of about 4 and about 12 weeks for second doses were pooled. Study findings and constraints: Spike-specific TCR breadth and depth grew following two AZD1222 doses. Targeting of unmutated variant regions was reportedly seen in nearly half of spike-specific TCRs. Repertoire sampling was restricted to post-peak T cell response timepoints.

The CDR3 extends over 12 amino acids. The germline CDR1 and CDR2 sequences are LGHNT and FRNRAP. V was trimmed by 5 bases and J by 3 bases, leaving 8 bases between them. Clones were read by immunoSEQ multiplex PCR, and TCRdb kept only the in-frame ones, dropping some. The sample has about 110,000 clones, 85% to 90% seen once; the top ten hold 7.7%. With regard to this clone: Antigen: not known.

The source is an adult in good health. This sample comprised peripheral blood, obtained on day 0 of AZD1222 vaccination. V usage is TRBV12-5 and J usage is TRBJ2-7; the D is unclear. CDR3 nucleotide sequence: TGTGCTAGTGGTCCGGACGGCTACGAGCAGTACTTC. Protein sequence: CASGPDGYEQYF.